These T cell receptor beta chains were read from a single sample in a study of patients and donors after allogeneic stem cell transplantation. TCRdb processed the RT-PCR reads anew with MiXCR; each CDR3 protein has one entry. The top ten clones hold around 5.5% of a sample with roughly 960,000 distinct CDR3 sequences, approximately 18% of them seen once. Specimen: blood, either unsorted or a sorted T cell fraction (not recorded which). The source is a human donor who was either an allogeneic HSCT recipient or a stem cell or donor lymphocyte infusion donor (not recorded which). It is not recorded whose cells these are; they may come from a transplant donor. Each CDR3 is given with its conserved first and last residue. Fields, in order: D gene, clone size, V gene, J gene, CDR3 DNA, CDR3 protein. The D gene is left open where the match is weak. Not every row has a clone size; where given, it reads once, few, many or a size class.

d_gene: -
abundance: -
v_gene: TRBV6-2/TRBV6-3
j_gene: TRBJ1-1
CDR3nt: TGTGCCAGCAGTTCACCCACGGAAACTGAAGCTTTCTTT
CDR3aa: CASSSPTETEAFF

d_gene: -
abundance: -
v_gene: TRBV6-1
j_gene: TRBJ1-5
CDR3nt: TGTGCCAGCAGTCCCGGTCAGCCCCAGCATTTT
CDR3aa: CASSPGQPQHF

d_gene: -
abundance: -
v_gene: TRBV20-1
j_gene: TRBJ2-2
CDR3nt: TGCAGTGCTAGAGATCGGAGGAGCGCGAACACCGGGGAGCTGTTTTTT
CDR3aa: CSARDRRSANTGELFF

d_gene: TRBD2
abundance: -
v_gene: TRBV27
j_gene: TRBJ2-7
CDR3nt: TGTGCCAGCAGTTTTGGGTTAGCGGGAGCGGGCGAGCAGTACTTC
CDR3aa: CASSFGLAGAGEQYF

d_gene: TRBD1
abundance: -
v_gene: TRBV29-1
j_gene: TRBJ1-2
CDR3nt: TGCAGCGTTGTCACAGGGGCGAACTGGGACTATGGCTACACCTTC
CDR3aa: CSVVTGANWDYGYTF

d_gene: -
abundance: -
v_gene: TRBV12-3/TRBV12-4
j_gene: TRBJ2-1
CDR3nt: TGTGCCAGCAGTTACCATGTGAGATACAATGAGCAGTTCTTC
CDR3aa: CASSYHVRYNEQFF

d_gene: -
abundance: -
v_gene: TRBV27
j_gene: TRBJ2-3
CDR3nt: TGTGCCAGCAGTTTTGGACAGCCCCCCTTGTCGGATACGCAGTATTTT
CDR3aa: CASSFGQPPLSDTQYF

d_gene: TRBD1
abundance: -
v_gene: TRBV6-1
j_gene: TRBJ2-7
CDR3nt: TGTGCCAGCAGTCGAACCACAGGGGTTGGAGAGCAGTACTTC
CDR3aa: CASSRTTGVGEQYF

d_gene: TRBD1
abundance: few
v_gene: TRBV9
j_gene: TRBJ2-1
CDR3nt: TGTGCCAGCAGCGTGCAGGGGGCCTACAATGAGCAGTTCTTC
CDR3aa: CASSVQGAYNEQFF

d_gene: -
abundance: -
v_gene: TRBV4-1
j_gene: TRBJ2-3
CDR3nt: TGCGCCAGCAGATCGACTTGGAGCACAGATACGCAGTATTTT
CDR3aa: CASRSTWSTDTQYF